The rows below give T cell receptor beta chains drawn from one sample of a study of regulatory T cells in long-lasting Graves disease. Using its own MiXCR run on the multiplex PCR reads, TCRdb lists one record per CDR3 protein. The sample has more than 400,000 distinct CDR3 sequences; about 16% are singletons. The same sample was also studied in work on T cells in Graves' hyperthyroidism and ophthalmopathy.

The source was peripheral blood mononuclear cells (PBMCs), collected at new diagnosis, from a patient treated with antithyroid drugs. These receptors were taken from a man aged 40-50 years with Graves disease. Each CDR3 is given with its conserved first and last residue. Each record gives: V gene, CDR3 length, D gene, clone size, J gene, CDR3 protein, CDR3 DNA. D genes are given only for firm matches. Not all rows give a size; the values are once, few, many and, for expanded clones, a class.

>TRBV6-2/TRBV6-3|16|TRBD2|many|TRBJ2-1
CASLPSGRATYNEQFF
TGTGCCAGCCTTCCGAGCGGGAGGGCCACCTACAATGAGCAGTTCTTC
>TRBV5-1|15|.|few|TRBJ2-1
CASSLEADAYNEQFF
TGCGCCAGCAGCTTGGAGGCAGACGCCTACAATGAGCAGTTCTTC
>TRBV29-1|12|.|.|TRBJ2-1
CSVDEGGDEQFF
TGCAGCGTTGACGAGGGTGGAGATGAGCAGTTCTTC
>TRBV3-1|15|.|.|TRBJ2-7
CASSQAHLAGYEQYF
TGTGCCAGCAGCCAAGCCCATTTAGCCGGCTACGAGCAGTACTTC
>TRBV28|15|.|.|TRBJ1-5
CASKTQGHSNQPQHF
TGTGCCAGCAAAACCCAGGGGCACAGCAATCAGCCCCAGCATTTT
>TRBV7-9|13|.|many|TRBJ2-7
CASSHDLAYEQYF
TGTGCCAGCAGCCACGACCTTGCCTACGAGCAGTACTTC
>TRBV11-2|15|.|many|TRBJ2-5
CASSLGPASPETQYF
TGTGCCAGCAGCTTAGGCCCCGCTAGTCCTGAGACCCAGTACTTC
>TRBV14|17|TRBD2|many|TRBJ2-1
CASSQGLAGGLYNEQFF
TGTGCCAGCAGCCAAGGGCTAGCGGGAGGACTCTACAATGAGCAGTTCTTC
>TRBV4-1|15|.|few|TRBJ1-1
CASSHTPGPGTEAFF
TGCGCCAGCAGCCACACCCCGGGACCAGGCACTGAAGCTTTCTTT
>TRBV6-2/TRBV6-3|13|TRBD1|few|TRBJ2-3
CASIPTGENTQYF
TGTGCCAGCATCCCCACAGGGGAAAATACGCAGTATTTT
>TRBV7-9|16|.|few|TRBJ2-5
CASSWVRRNREETQYF
TGTGCCAGCAGCTGGGTACGGAGGAACAGAGAAGAGACCCAGTACTTC
>TRBV2|16|TRBD1|many|TRBJ2-3
CASKRNTGQGTDTQYF
TGTGCCAGCAAAAGAAACACGGGACAGGGAACAGATACGCAGTATTTT
>TRBV29-1|14|.|few|TRBJ2-5
CSVVLQGRQETQYF
TGCAGCGTTGTATTACAGGGTCGCCAAGAGACCCAGTACTTC
>TRBV6-1|16|.|.|TRBJ2-3
CASSPGGRALPDTQYF
TGTGCCAGCAGTCCTGGTGGGCGGGCCCTCCCAGATACGCAGTATTTT
>TRBV7-6|17|TRBD2|.|TRBJ2-1
CASSPGTSLRWGDEQFF
TGTGCCAGCAGCCCTGGGACTAGCCTCCGTTGGGGGGATGAGCAGTTCTTC
>TRBV28|16|TRBD1|many|TRBJ2-5
CASSTPRQGSIETQYF
TGTGCCAGCAGTACGCCAAGACAGGGGAGCATCGAGACCCAGTACTTC
>TRBV30|13|.|few|TRBJ2-1
CAWGRVSYNEQFF
TGTGCCTGGGGGAGAGTCTCCTACAATGAGCAGTTCTTC
>TRBV20-1|14|.|many|TRBJ2-1
CSASLGALENEQFF
TGCAGTGCTAGCTTGGGGGCCTTGGAGAATGAGCAGTTCTTC
>TRBV4-2|15|.|.|TRBJ2-7
CASSQQGTSSYEQYF
TGTGCCAGCAGCCAACAGGGTACGAGCTCCTACGAGCAGTACTTC
>TRBV7-9|17|.|many|TRBJ2-3
CASSSTDRRYSTDTQYF
TGTGCCAGCAGCTCCACGGACAGACGCTATAGCACAGATACGCAGTATTTT
>TRBV11-2|17|.|few|TRBJ1-6
CASSLDSAYQYNSPLHF
TGTGCCAGCAGCTTAGATTCCGCATATCAGTATAATTCACCCCTCCACTTT
>TRBV28|14|.|many|TRBJ2-7
CASSTGQRFHEQYF
TGTGCCAGCAGTACGGGCCAGAGGTTTCACGAGCAGTACTTC
>TRBV18|16|.|.|TRBJ2-5
CASSPRPTHGGETQYF
TGTGCCAGCTCACCACGGCCCACCCACGGGGGAGAGACCCAGTACTTC
>TRBV6-2/TRBV6-3|16|TRBD1|many|TRBJ2-1
CASSYRKDRGYNEQFF
TGTGCCAGCAGTTACCGCAAGGACAGGGGTTACAATGAGCAGTTCTTC
>TRBV24-1|13|.|few|TRBJ1-1
CATRVDPVGEAFF
TGTGCCACCAGAGTTGACCCCGTTGGTGAAGCTTTCTTT
>TRBV9|17|TRBD2|.|TRBJ2-1
CASSDPSGTPSYNEQFF
TGTGCCAGCAGCGACCCGAGCGGGACCCCCTCCTACAATGAGCAGTTCTTC
>TRBV2|15|.|many|TRBJ2-1
CASNAGLPTYNEQFF
TGTGCCAGCAATGCTGGACTACCCACCTACAATGAGCAGTTCTTC
>TRBV7-9|13|.|many|TRBJ1-1
CASSLVQGTEAFF
TGTGCCAGCAGCTTAGTCCAGGGCACTGAAGCTTTCTTT
>TRBV5-1|13|TRBD1|few|TRBJ1-2
CASSLSQGDGYTF
TGCGCCAGCAGCTTGAGTCAGGGGGATGGCTACACCTTC
>TRBV29-1|13|.|few|TRBJ2-1
CSVVALTYNEQFF
TGCAGCGTTGTTGCGTTGACCTACAATGAGCAGTTCTTC
>TRBV6-9|13|TRBD1|many|TRBJ1-5
CASSWDSIQPQHF
TGTGCCAGCAGTTGGGACAGTATACAGCCCCAGCATTTT